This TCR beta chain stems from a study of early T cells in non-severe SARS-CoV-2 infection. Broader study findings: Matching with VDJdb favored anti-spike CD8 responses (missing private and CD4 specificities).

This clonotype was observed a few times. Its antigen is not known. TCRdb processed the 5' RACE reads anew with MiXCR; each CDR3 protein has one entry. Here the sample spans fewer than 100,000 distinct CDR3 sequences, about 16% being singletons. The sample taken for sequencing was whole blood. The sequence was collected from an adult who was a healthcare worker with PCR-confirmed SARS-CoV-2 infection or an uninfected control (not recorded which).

DNA of the CDR3: TGTGCCAGCAGCCCGAAAGGGGGCTACGAGCAGTACTTC. Protein sequence: CASSPKGGYEQYF. The V gene is TRBV12-3 or TRBV12-4, the J gene TRBJ2-7, with D possibly being TRBD1 (6 bases). This CDR3 region has 13 residues. V dropped 6 bases and J dropped 3 bases, with 12 bases sitting between them.